This entry describes one T cell receptor beta chain. Its specificity is not known. Clones were sequenced by immunoSEQ multiplex PCR, and TCRdb holds only the in-frame ones, with some missing. The sample records thousands of clones, about four fifths being singletons. The sample belongs to a study of T cells and copy number aberrations in small-cell lung cancer. Study-wide points: Versus adjacent lung, tumor T-cell richness and clonality were lower; density nonsignificantly. Sequencing artifacts are a known risk, since all specimens were formalin-fixed paraffin-embedded. Due to few samples, these findings require validation.

The specimen sequenced was normal tissue next to the tumor. The sequence was collected from a man aged 50-60 years with small cell lung cancer.

The CDR3: CASRAGGIYSNQPQHF. CDR3 in DNA: TGTGCCAGCAGGGCAGGGGGAATTTATAGCAATCAGCCCCAGCATTTT. This rearrangement joins TRBV27 to TRBJ1-5; 7 bases map to TRBD1. This CDR3 contains 16 residues. Germline V gene data show CDR1 as MNHEY and CDR2 as SMNVEV (reference sequence). Trimming at V came to 6 bases and at J to 0 bases, leaving 8 bases not matched to a gene.